This passage covers 24 T cell receptor beta chains from one sample sequenced in a study of OX40 agonist ivuxolimab in advanced cancers. TCRdb's table, derived via immunoSEQ multiplex PCR, lists solely in-frame clones and lacks some. The data contain 55,000 to 70,000 clones, approximately 86% of them singletons. Sequencing was performed on CD4+ or CD8+ T cells sorted from blood, taken in a trial of the OX40 agonist ivuxolimab. Receptor source: an adult with an advanced solid tumor such as melanoma, head and neck, liver or kidney cancer.

The chain links TRBV7-2 to TRBJ2-3, with TRBD1 as a possible D gene (6 bases). CDR1 and CDR2 (germline): SGHTA, FQGNSA. The CDR3 is 16 amino acids. Trimming took 5 bases from V and 3 from J, leaving 18 bases between them. The DNA of the CDR3 is TGTGCCAGCAGCCCCCAGGGGCAGAGGGGTACAGATACGCAGTATTTT. Residues: CASSPQGQRGTDTQYF. Complete variable domain (other parts from reference TRBV7-2 and TRBJ2-3): GAGVSQSPSNKVTEKGKDVELRCDPISGHTALYWYRQSLGQGLEFLIYFQGNSAPDKSGLPSDRFSAERTGGSVSTLTIQRTQQEDSAVYLCASSPQGQRGTDTQYFGPGTRLTVL.

The V call is TRBV28, the J call TRBJ2-2; D gene unclear. The ends were cut back, 6 bases at V and 5 bases at J, with 4 bases in the middle. The germline gives CDR1 MDHEN, CDR2 SYDVKM. This CDR3 has 11 amino acids. CDR3 DNA sequence: TGTGCCAGCAGATCGACCGGGGAGCTGTTTTTT. Translation gives CASRSTGELFF.

V and J are TRBV7-3 and TRBJ2-7, with 7 bases that match TRBD2. This CDR3 comprises 15 residues. J was trimmed by 2 bases and V by 1 base; bases with no gene match: 5. Germline assignment: CDR1 SGHTA and CDR2 FQGTGA. Here the CDR3 DNA reads TGTGCCAGCAGCTTAAGCGGGAGTGGAGCCTACGAGCAGTACTTC. It is translated as CASSLSGSGAYEQYF.

This chain uses TRBV6-5 with TRBJ1-2; TRBD1 is a possible D gene (5 bases). The V end lost 3 bases, the J end lost 8 bases, and 10 bases lay between the germline ends. The germline V gene encodes CDR1 MNHEY and CDR2 SVGAGI. This CDR3 has 12 amino acids. DNA of the CDR3: TGTGCCAGCAGTTATTCCGGACACGGCTACACCTTC. Its protein product is CASSYSGHGYTF.

The chain joins TRBV4-1 to TRBJ1-5; D may be TRBD1 (5 bases). This CDR3 region has 16 residues. CDR1 and CDR2 (germline): MGHRA, YSYEKL. The germline V and J ends were trimmed by 4 bases and 0 bases, with 13 bases remaining between them. CDR3 DNA sequence: TGCGCCAGCAGCCCACAGACAGCGTATAGCAATCAGCCCCAGCATTTT. Its protein is CASSPQTAYSNQPQHF.

Here the CDR3 reads CASSTTRDILAGYTF. Written as DNA, the CDR3 is TGTGCCAGCAGCACCACCCGGGACATATTAGCTGGCTACACCTTC. The J gene is TRBJ1-2, the V gene TRBV7-2; D may be TRBD1 (6 bases). V gave up 5 bases and J gave up 7 bases, with 20 bases separating them. The germline V gene has CDR1 SGHTA and CDR2 FQGNSA. This CDR3 has 15 residues.

J is TRBJ1-2 and V is TRBV7-8; D not resolved. Trimming removed 1 base at V and 7 bases at J, with 13 bases between. The CDR3 consists of 14 residues. Germline loops: CDR1 SGHVS, CDR2 FQNEAQ. The CDR3 nucleotides are TGTGCCAGCAGCTTAGATGTCAGCCTTCTTGGCTACACCTTC. Translated, it gives CASSLDVSLLGYTF.

The rearrangement uses TRBV9 and TRBJ1-1; tentative D call: TRBD1 (5 bases). Germline lookup yields CDR1 SGDLS and CDR2 YYNGEE. The CDR3 has 14 residues. Trimming took off 0 bases at V and 6 bases at J, with 12 bases between the two ends. Here the CDR3 reads CASSVGGVRSEAFF. The CDR3 bases are TGTGCCAGCAGCGTAGGGGGGGTGCGGTCTGAAGCTTTCTTT.

The gene calls are TRBV5-6 and TRBJ2-7; 7 positions agree with TRBD2. The CDR3 sequence is 15 residues long. Germline CDR1 reads SGHDT; CDR2 reads YYEEEE. V lost 0 bases and J lost 2; bases outside the gene matches: 5. The chain's CDR3 is CASSLASGYAYEQYF. The CDR3 DNA is TGTGCCAGCAGCTTGGCTAGCGGTTATGCCTACGAGCAGTACTTC.

This chain joins TRBV11-1 and TRBJ1-1; D not certain. V was clipped by 1 base and J by 2 bases, with 5 bases between them. Germline V gene sequence: CDR1 SGHAT, CDR2 FQDESV (reference sequence). The length of the CDR3 is 13 residues. CDR3 nucleotide sequence: TGTGCCAGCAGCTTAGTCAGCAACACTGAAGCTTTCTTT. Translated: CASSLVSNTEAFF.

The chain links TRBV28 to TRBJ1-2; D may be TRBD1 (6 bases). This CDR3 is 15 amino acids long. Trimming shortened V by 3 bases and J by 8 bases, and 19 bases separated the two germline ends. Germline CDR1 is MDHEN and CDR2 is SYDVKM. Here the CDR3 DNA reads TGTGCCAGCAGTTTTGGGCCAGGGGATCGCGGGGGCTACACCTTC. Translating gives CASSFGPGDRGGYTF.

The V call is TRBV19, the J call TRBJ1-4; D may be TRBD1 (6 bases). The ends were cut back, 7 bases at V and 0 bases at J, with 12 bases in the middle. Germline CDR1 is LNHDA and CDR2 is SQIVND (reference sequence). The CDR3 is 15 residues long. The DNA of the CDR3 is TGTGCCAGTAAGGCCAGGGGCTCAACTAATGAAAAACTGTTTTTT. Translating it yields CASKARGSTNEKLFF. Filled out from reference TRBV19 and TRBJ1-4, the complete variable domain reads DGGITQSPKYLFRKEGQNVTLSCEQNLNHDAMYWYRQDPGQGLRLIYYSQIVNDFQKGDIAEGYSVSREKKESFPLTVTSAQKNPTAFYLCASKARGSTNEKLFFGSGTQLSVL.

In its sample, this clone was seen a few times. This chain's CDR3 is CASSSRSSRDTEAFF. CDR3 sequence (DNA): TGCGCCAGCAGCTCCAGAAGCTCGCGGGACACTGAAGCTTTCTTT. The rearrangement links TRBV5-1 to TRBJ1-1; D remains unclear. Germline V gives CDR1 SGHRS, CDR2 YFSETQ. The CDR3 totals 15 residues. V lost 3 bases and J 3 bases, leaving 15 bases between the germline ends. Filled out from reference TRBV5-1 and TRBJ1-1, the complete variable domain reads KAGVTQTPRYLIKTRGQQVTLSCSPISGHRSVSWYQQTPGQGLQFLFEYFSETQRNKGNFPGRFSGRQFSNSRSEMNVSTLELGDSALYLCASSSRSSRDTEAFFGQGTRLTVV.

This chain joins TRBV6-6 and TRBJ1-1; 7 bases map to TRBD1. CDR3 size: 13 residues. Trimming cost V 6 bases and J 11 bases; bases outside gene matches: 12. Germline CDR1 reads MNHNY; CDR2 reads SVGAGI (reference sequence). DNA of the CDR3: TGTGCCAGCAGCCGTACGACAGGGACTCAGGCTTTCTTT. It is translated as CASSRTTGTQAFF.

J is TRBJ2-5 and V is TRBV6-1, with TRBD1 identical over 7 bases. The germline CDR1 and CDR2 sequences are MNHNS and SASEGT. J was trimmed by 2 bases and V by 4 bases; bases with no gene match: 7. The CDR3 totals 15 residues. The CDR3 DNA follows: TGTGCCAGCAGTGGCCAGAGGGGGCGGCAAGAGACCCAGTACTTC. Translation gives CASSGQRGRQETQYF.

J is TRBJ2-7 and V is TRBV30, with 8 bases that match TRBD2. Germline V gene sequence: CDR1 GTSNPN, CDR2 SVGIG (reference sequence). There are 13 residues in the CDR3. V shed 5 bases, J shed 5 bases, and the junction held 8 bases outside the gene matches. The CDR3 region has the DNA TGTGCCTGGGTCGGGACCGGGAGGGACGAGCAGTACTTC. It translates to CAWVGTGRDEQYF.

This clone showed up just a few times. The chain carries TRBV6-5 and TRBJ2-3; D gene unclear. Germline-derived CDR1 and CDR2 are MNHEY and SVGAGI. This CDR3 spans 13 amino acids. The V end lost 6 bases, the J end lost 4 bases, and 11 bases lay between the germline ends. CDR3 region: CASRHIHADTQYF. The DNA of the CDR3 is TGTGCCAGCAGGCATATCCACGCAGATACGCAGTATTTT.

The rearrangement links TRBV5-1 to TRBJ2-3; D is unclear. The CDR3 loop spans 14 amino acids. Looked up from germline, CDR1 is SGHRS and CDR2 is YFSETQ. V was pared by 5 bases and J by 2 bases, with 12 bases between. The CDR3 sequence: CASRFGQITDTQYF. The CDR3 DNA reads as TGCGCCAGCAGATTCGGTCAAATCACAGATACGCAGTATTTT.

The V gene is TRBV6-5, the J gene TRBJ1-6, with unresolved D. Germline CDR1 MNHEY, CDR2 SVGAGI. V was clipped by 6 bases and J by 8 bases, with 8 bases between them. This CDR3 has 12 amino acids. In DNA form, the CDR3 reads TGTGCCAGCAGCAGGTCGTATTCACCCCTCCACTTT. The encoded protein is CASSRSYSPLHF.

The V and J genes are TRBV7-9 and TRBJ1-1; 10 bases agree with TRBD1. Germline V gene data show CDR1 as SEHNR and CDR2 as FQNEAQ (reference sequence). This CDR3 spans 19 amino acids. V dropped 5 bases and J dropped 4; count of bases not matched to a gene: 19. The CDR3 sequence is CASSPSPGQGPKDGTEAFF. The CDR3 nucleotides are TGTGCCAGCAGCCCGAGTCCGGGACAGGGGCCGAAGGACGGCACTGAAGCTTTCTTT.

This clone has only a few counts. The chain recombines TRBV28 with TRBJ1-2; possible D gene TRBD1, 6 bases. The CDR3 runs to 15 residues. V shed 3 bases and J shed 7 bases, with 18 bases lying between them. The germline gives CDR1 MDHEN, CDR2 SYDVKM. The CDR3 loop reads CASSFGTGATVGYTF. As DNA, the CDR3 is TGTGCCAGCAGTTTTGGGACGGGGGCAACGGTTGGCTACACCTTC.

The rearrangement uses TRBV9 and TRBJ2-5; 8 bases are a match to TRBD1. V shed 4 bases and J 2 bases; nucleotides not matched to a gene: 10. CDR1 and CDR2 (germline): SGDLS, YYNGEE. CDR3 length: 16 amino acids. CDR3 DNA sequence: TGTGCCAGCAGCTCCAGGGGGCGAGTGGAGCAAGAGACCCAGTACTTC. As protein: CASSSRGRVEQETQYF.

This chain uses TRBV5-5 with TRBJ1-2; 10 nucleotides match TRBD1. V dropped 4 bases and J dropped 7; count of bases not matched to a gene: 7. The germline gives CDR1 SGHKS, CDR2 YYEKEE (reference sequence). There are 14 residues in the CDR3. The CDR3 here is CASSVDRGDGGYTF. CDR3 in DNA: TGTGCCAGCAGCGTGGACAGGGGGGACGGTGGCTACACCTTC.

The V and J genes are TRBV6-5 and TRBJ1-2, with unresolved D. Trimming shortened V by 4 bases and J by 6 bases, and 9 bases separated the two germline ends. The CDR3 totals 12 residues. CDR1 and CDR2 (germline): MNHEY, SVGAGI. CDR3 in amino acids: CASSWSGDGYTF. As DNA, the CDR3 is TGTGCCAGCAGTTGGTCCGGGGATGGCTACACCTTC.